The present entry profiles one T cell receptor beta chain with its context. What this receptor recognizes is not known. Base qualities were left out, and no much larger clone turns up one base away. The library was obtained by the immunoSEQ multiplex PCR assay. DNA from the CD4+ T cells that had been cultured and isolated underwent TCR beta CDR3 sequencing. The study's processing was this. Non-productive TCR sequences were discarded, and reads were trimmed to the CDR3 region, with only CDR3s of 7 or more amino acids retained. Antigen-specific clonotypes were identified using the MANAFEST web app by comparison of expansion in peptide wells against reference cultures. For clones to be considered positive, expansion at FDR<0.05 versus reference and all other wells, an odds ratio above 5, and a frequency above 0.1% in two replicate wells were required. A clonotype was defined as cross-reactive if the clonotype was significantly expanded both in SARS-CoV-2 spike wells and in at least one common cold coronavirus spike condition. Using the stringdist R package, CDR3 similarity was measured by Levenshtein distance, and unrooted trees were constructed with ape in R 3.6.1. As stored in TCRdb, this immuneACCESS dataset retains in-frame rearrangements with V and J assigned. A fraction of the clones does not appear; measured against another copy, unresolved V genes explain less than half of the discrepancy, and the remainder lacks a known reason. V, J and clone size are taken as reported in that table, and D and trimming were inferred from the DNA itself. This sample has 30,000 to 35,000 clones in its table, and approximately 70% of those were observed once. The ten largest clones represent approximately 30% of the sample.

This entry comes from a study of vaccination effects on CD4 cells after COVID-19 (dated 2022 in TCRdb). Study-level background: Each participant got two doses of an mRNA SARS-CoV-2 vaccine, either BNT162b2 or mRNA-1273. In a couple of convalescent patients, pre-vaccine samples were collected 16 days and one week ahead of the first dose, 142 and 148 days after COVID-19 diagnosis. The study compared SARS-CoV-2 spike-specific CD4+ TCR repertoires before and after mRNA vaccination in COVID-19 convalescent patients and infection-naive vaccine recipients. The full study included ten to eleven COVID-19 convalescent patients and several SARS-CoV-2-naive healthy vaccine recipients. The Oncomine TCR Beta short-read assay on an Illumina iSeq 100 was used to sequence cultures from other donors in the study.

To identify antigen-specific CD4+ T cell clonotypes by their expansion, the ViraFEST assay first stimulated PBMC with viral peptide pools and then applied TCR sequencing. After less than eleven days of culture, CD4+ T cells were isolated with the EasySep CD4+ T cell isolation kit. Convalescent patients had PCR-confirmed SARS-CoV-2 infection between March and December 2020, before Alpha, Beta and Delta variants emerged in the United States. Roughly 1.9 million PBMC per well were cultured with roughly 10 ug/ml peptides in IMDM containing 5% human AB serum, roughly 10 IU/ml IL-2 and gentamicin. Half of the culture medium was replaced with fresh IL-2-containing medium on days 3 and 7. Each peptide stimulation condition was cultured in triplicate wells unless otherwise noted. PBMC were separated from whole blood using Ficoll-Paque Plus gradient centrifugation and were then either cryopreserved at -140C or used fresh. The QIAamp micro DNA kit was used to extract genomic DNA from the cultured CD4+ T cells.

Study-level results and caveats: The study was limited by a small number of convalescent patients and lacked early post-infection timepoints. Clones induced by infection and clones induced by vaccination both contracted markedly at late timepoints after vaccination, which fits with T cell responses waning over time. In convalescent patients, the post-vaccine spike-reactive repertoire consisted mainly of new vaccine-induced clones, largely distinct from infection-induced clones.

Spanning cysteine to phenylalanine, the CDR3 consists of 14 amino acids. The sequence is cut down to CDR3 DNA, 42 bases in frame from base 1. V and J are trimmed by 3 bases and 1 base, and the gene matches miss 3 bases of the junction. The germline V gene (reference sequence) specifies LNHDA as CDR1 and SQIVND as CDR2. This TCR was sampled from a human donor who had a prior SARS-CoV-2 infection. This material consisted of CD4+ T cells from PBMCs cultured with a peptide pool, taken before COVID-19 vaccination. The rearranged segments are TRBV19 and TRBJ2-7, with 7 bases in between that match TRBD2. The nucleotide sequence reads TGTGCCAGTAGTATCCACGGGGGGTCCTACGAGCAGTACTTC. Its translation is CASSIHGGSYEQYF.